One sample yielded the 25 T cell receptor beta chains listed below, sequenced in a study of OX40 agonist ivuxolimab in advanced cancers. Generated by immunoSEQ multiplex PCR, the TCRdb table keeps only in-frame clones and is missing some. The sample comprises 69,000 or so clones, 85% to 90% of which are singletons, and around 6.5% rests with the top ten. The sample was CD4+ or CD8+ T cells sorted from blood, taken in a trial of the OX40 agonist ivuxolimab. All receptors come from an adult with an advanced solid tumor such as melanoma, head and neck, liver or kidney cancer.

This chain connects TRBV15 to TRBJ2-7, with D tentatively TRBD1 (5 bases). Germline lookup yields CDR1 LNHNV and CDR2 YYDKDF (reference sequence). V lost 5 bases to trimming and J lost 3 bases, with 14 bases between them. This CDR3 spans 14 amino acids. The CDR3 nucleotides are TGTGCCACCAGCCGCAGGACGGACAACTACGAGCAGTACTTC. Residues: CATSRRTDNYEQYF. Based on the CDR3 plus reference TRBV15 and TRBJ2-7, the full variable domain is DAMVIQNPRYQVTQFGKPVTLSCSQTLNHNVMYWYQQKSSQAPKLLFHYYDKDFNNEADTPDNFQSRRPNTSFCFLDIRSPGLGDTAMYLCATSRRTDNYEQYFGPGTRLTVT.

A single count supports this clone. The chain joins TRBV5-1 to TRBJ2-7; 9 nucleotides agree with TRBD2. The CDR3 extends over 16 amino acids. The trim removed 0 bases at V and 3 bases at J, leaving 7 bases unmatched. Germline CDR1 SGHRS, CDR2 YFSETQ. CDR3 DNA: TGCGCCAGCAGCTTGGGGTCGGGACTAGCTATCTACGAGCAGTACTTC. This codes for CASSLGSGLAIYEQYF.

The V call is TRBV9, the J call TRBJ2-7; D call uncertain. Germline V gives CDR1 SGDLS, CDR2 YYNGEE. This CDR3 has 16 residues. Trimming took off 4 bases at V and 0 bases at J, with 17 bases between the two ends. CDR3 sequence: CASSPTPVAVSYEQYF. The CDR3, as DNA: TGTGCCAGCAGCCCAACCCCGGTGGCTGTCTCCTACGAGCAGTACTTC.

The chain links TRBV25-1 to TRBJ1-1; D might be TRBD1 (5 bases). CDR3 length equals 15 residues. The V gene's germline CDR1 is MGHDK and CDR2 SYGVNS. V lost 3 bases, J lost 0 bases, and 11 bases lay in between. CDR3: CASSDSTVMNTEAFF. The DNA for the CDR3 is TGTGCCAGCAGTGACTCGACAGTTATGAACACTGAAGCTTTCTTT.

The CDR3 protein is CASSSDHTEAFF. CDR3 DNA: TGTGCCAGCAGCAGCGACCACACTGAAGCTTTCTTT. The chain carries TRBV7-8 and TRBJ1-1; unclear D gene. CDR1 and CDR2 (germline): SGHVS, FQNEAQ. V was cut by 5 bases and J by 3 bases, with 7 bases left in between. CDR3 length equals 12 residues.

V usage is TRBV28 and J usage is TRBJ2-5; possibly TRBD2 for D (6 bases). The CDR3 length is 15 residues. The germline V gene encodes CDR1 MDHEN and CDR2 SYDVKM. Between the trimmed V and J ends, which lost 4 bases and 7 bases, there was a span of 19 bases. The chain's CDR3 is CASSWAGLERATQYF. As DNA, the CDR3 is TGTGCCAGCAGTTGGGCAGGCCTCGAGCGGGCGACCCAGTACTTC.

The chain carries TRBV15 and TRBJ2-3; no clear D gene. Per germline, CDR1 LNHNV and CDR2 YYDKDF (reference sequence). The CDR3 length is 13 residues. With 3 bases removed from V and 4 bases from J, the gap between germline ends came to 8 bases. CDR3 sequence (DNA): TGTGCCACCAGCAGGTATCGCGCAGATACGCAGTATTTT. It specifies CATSRYRADTQYF. The whole variable domain, remainder taken from reference TRBV15 and TRBJ2-3, is DAMVIQNPRYQVTQFGKPVTLSCSQTLNHNVMYWYQQKSSQAPKLLFHYYDKDFNNEADTPDNFQSRRPNTSFCFLDIRSPGLGDTAMYLCATSRYRADTQYFGPGTRLTVL.

The rearrangement uses TRBV19 and TRBJ2-2, with D possibly being TRBD1 (6 bases). Trimming left V 2 bases short and J 6 bases short, with 10 bases between. Per the germline V gene, CDR1 is LNHDA and CDR2 is SQIVND (reference sequence). The CDR3 runs to 14 residues. CDR3 protein: CASSIISGAGELFF. DNA of the CDR3: TGTGCCAGTAGTATAATTTCAGGGGCCGGGGAGCTGTTTTTT. The variable domain in full, with the rest retrieved from reference TRBV19 and TRBJ2-2, is DGGITQSPKYLFRKEGQNVTLSCEQNLNHDAMYWYRQDPGQGLRLIYYSQIVNDFQKGDIAEGYSVSREKKESFPLTVTSAQKNPTAFYLCASSIISGAGELFFGEGSRLTVL.

The chain is built from TRBV5-5 and TRBJ1-4; unclear D gene. The CDR3 totals 18 residues. CDR1 and CDR2 (germline): SGHKS, YYEKEE (reference sequence). V lost 0 bases and J 6 bases, leaving 21 bases between the germline ends. CDR3 in DNA: TGTGCCAGCAGCTTGGATGGAGCAGAAGGTTGGGTGGATGAAAAACTGTTTTTT. Translating it yields CASSLDGAEGWVDEKLFF.

The chain carries TRBV13 and TRBJ2-5, with a weak D call TRBD2 (7 bases). The tail of the sequence fits TRBJ2-7 better, so the J call may be wrong. Per germline, CDR1 PRHDT and CDR2 FYEKMQ (reference sequence). The CDR3 is 12 amino acids. CDR3 nucleotides: TGTGCCAGCAGCTTCGGGGGGCGCGAGCAGTACTTC. This sequence encodes CASSFGGREQYF.

The genes are TRBV5-8 and TRBJ1-5; 9 bases fit TRBD1. This CDR3 contains 17 residues. CDR1 is SGHTS, CDR2 YDEGEE, per germline. Trimming cost V 4 bases and J 9 bases; bases outside gene matches: 17. The CDR3 spells CASSPWIGRQGGRPQHF. The CDR3 coding sequence is TGTGCCAGCAGCCCCTGGATAGGGCGACAGGGGGGGCGGCCCCAGCATTTT.

The chain carries TRBV7-9 and TRBJ2-2; the match to TRBD2 covers 8 bases. Trimming took 4 bases from V and 6 from J; bases not matched to a gene: 7. The CDR3 has 15 residues. Germline values: CDR1 SEHNR, CDR2 FQNEAQ (reference sequence). In DNA, the CDR3 is TGTGCCAGCAGCTCTCCACTAGCGGCCTCCGGGGAGCTGTTTTTT. It translates to CASSSPLAASGELFF.

The J gene is TRBJ1-1, the V gene TRBV12-5; D might be TRBD1 (5 bases). The V gene lost 2 bases and the J gene lost 5 bases, with 9 bases spanning the gap. CDR1 LGHNT and CDR2 FRNRAP come from the germline V gene. The CDR3 is 13 residues long. CDR3 residues: CASGLSSGTEAFF. The CDR3 region has the DNA TGTGCTAGTGGTTTGTCCTCAGGGACTGAAGCTTTCTTT.

The V call is TRBV28, the J call TRBJ2-1; 11 nucleotides line up with TRBD2. This CDR3 comprises 20 residues. The germline CDR1 and CDR2 sequences are MDHEN and SYDVKM. V shed 5 bases and J 0 bases; nucleotides not matched to a gene: 15. The CDR3 spells CASSPLAGGQPISSYNEQFF. The CDR3 nucleotides read TGTGCCAGCAGTCCGCTAGCGGGAGGCCAACCCATAAGCTCCTACAATGAGCAGTTCTTC. The full variable domain, in which reference TRBV28 and TRBJ2-1 provide the parts outside the CDR3, is DVKVTQSSRYLVKRTGEKVFLECVQDMDHENMFWYRQDPGLGLRLIYFSYDVKMKEKGDIPEGYSVSREKKERFSLILESASTNQTSMYLCASSPLAGGQPISSYNEQFFGPGTRLTVL.

The rearrangement links TRBV27 to TRBJ2-2, with 9 positions matching TRBD1. Germline trimming cut 4 bases from V and 6 bases from J; bases unmatched to any gene: 6. This CDR3 is 15 amino acids long. Germline V gene data show CDR1 as MNHEY and CDR2 as SMNVEV (reference sequence). CDR3 nucleotide sequence: TGTGCCAGCAGTTCGCCGGGACAGGGCGCCGGGGAGCTGTTTTTT. Its protein product is CASSSPGQGAGELFF.

CDR3 loop: CASTGLAGVVGEAGELFF. The CDR3 DNA follows: TGTGCCAGCACCGGACTAGCGGGGGTAGTAGGAGAGGCCGGGGAGCTGTTTTTT. This rearrangement joins TRBV5-6 to TRBJ2-2; 13 bases are a match to TRBD2. The CDR3 is made up of 18 amino acids. Germline lookup yields CDR1 SGHDT and CDR2 YYEEEE. The trim removed 6 bases at V and 6 bases at J, leaving 14 bases unmatched. Full variable domain (rest looked up from reference TRBV5-6 and TRBJ2-2): DAGVTQSPTHLIKTRGQQVTLRCSPKSGHDTVSWYQQALGQGPQFIFQYYEEEERQRGNFPDRFSGHQFPNYSSELNVNALLLGDSALYLCASTGLAGVVGEAGELFFGEGSRLTVL.

This chain links TRBV11-2 with TRBJ2-1; D uncertain. Trimming cost V 2 bases and J 5 bases, with 7 bases left between them. Germline loops: CDR1 SGHAT, CDR2 FQNNGV. CDR3 length: 13 amino acids. The CDR3 DNA follows: TGTGCCAGCAGCTTACTACAGAACAATGAGCAGTTCTTC. Its protein product is CASSLLQNNEQFF.

The genes are TRBV5-8 and TRBJ1-2; weak D call: TRBD1 (5 bases). This CDR3 has 15 amino acids. V dropped 4 bases and J dropped 4 bases, with 17 bases sitting between them. Germline assignment: CDR1 SGHTS and CDR2 YDEGEE. The CDR3 nucleotides are TGTGCCAGCAGCCTGGAGGCGGGGGAGCTCTATGGCTACACCTTC. Its translation is CASSLEAGELYGYTF.

The V call is TRBV2, the J call TRBJ2-3, with a weak D call TRBD2 (7 bases). The CDR3 is 17 amino acids. V dropped 6 bases and J dropped 5 bases, with 24 bases sitting between them. Germline CDR1 is SNHLY and CDR2 is FYNNEI. This chain's CDR3 is CASSPLGGEEGIDTQYF. Written as DNA, the CDR3 is TGTGCCAGCAGCCCCCTAGGGGGGGAGGAGGGGATAGATACGCAGTATTTT.

J is TRBJ2-1 and V is TRBV7-8; D remains ambiguous. Trimming pared 4 bases from V and 6 bases from J, leaving 7 bases between. The CDR3 is 12 residues long. Looked up from germline, CDR1 is SGHVS and CDR2 is FQNEAQ. CDR3 sequence reads: CASSSNSNEQFF. CDR3 DNA: TGTGCCAGCAGCTCGAACAGCAATGAGCAGTTCTTC.

This rearrangement joins TRBV15 to TRBJ1-4; 7 bases align to TRBD1. The CDR3 has 14 residues. V was clipped by 0 bases and J by 7 bases; unmatched bases: 2. Per the germline V gene, CDR1 is LNHNV and CDR2 is YYDKDF (reference sequence). The CDR3, as DNA: TGTGCCACCAGCAGAGATTCAGGGGGTGAAAAACTGTTTTTT. It codes for CATSRDSGGEKLFF.

This clone is a singleton in its sample. The genes are TRBV25-1 and TRBJ2-7; no definite D call. Trimming pared 5 bases from V and 1 base from J, leaving 3 bases between. CDR1 is MGHDK and CDR2 is SYGVNS in the germline V gene. The CDR3 is 11 amino acids. Written as DNA, the CDR3 is TGTGCCAGCAGTCCGTCCTACGAGCAGTACTTC. It translates to CASSPSYEQYF.

This clone appeared a single time. V usage is TRBV19 and J usage is TRBJ1-2; unclear D gene. From germline, CDR1 is LNHDA and CDR2 SQIVND (reference sequence). Between the trimmed V and J ends, which lost 9 bases and 2 bases, there was a span of 19 bases. The CDR3 runs 15 residues. CDR3 protein: CASLEDGLRNYGYTF. The CDR3 DNA reads as TGTGCCAGCCTCGAGGACGGACTCAGGAACTATGGCTACACCTTC. Combining the CDR3 with reference TRBV19 and TRBJ1-2 gives the whole variable domain DGGITQSPKYLFRKEGQNVTLSCEQNLNHDAMYWYRQDPGQGLRLIYYSQIVNDFQKGDIAEGYSVSREKKESFPLTVTSAQKNPTAFYLCASLEDGLRNYGYTFGSGTRLTVV.

This chain connects TRBV27 to TRBJ1-2; 8 nucleotides agree with TRBD1. There are 13 residues in the CDR3. Germline V gene sequence: CDR1 MNHEY, CDR2 SMNVEV (reference sequence). J gave up 8 bases and V 4 bases, and 6 bases lay outside the gene matches. The CDR3: CASSSWTGQGYTF. DNA of the CDR3: TGTGCCAGCAGTTCGTGGACAGGGCAGGGCTACACCTTC.

The J gene is TRBJ1-1, the V gene TRBV30; 8 nucleotides line up with TRBD1. The CDR3 loop spans 16 amino acids. The J segment lost 1 base and the V segment lost 2 bases, leaving 9 bases of the junction unmatched. The germline V gene has CDR1 GTSNPN and CDR2 SVGIG (reference sequence). The CDR3 reads CAWSYHPGGQNTEAFF. DNA of the CDR3: TGTGCCTGGAGTTACCATCCAGGGGGCCAGAACACTGAAGCTTTCTTT.